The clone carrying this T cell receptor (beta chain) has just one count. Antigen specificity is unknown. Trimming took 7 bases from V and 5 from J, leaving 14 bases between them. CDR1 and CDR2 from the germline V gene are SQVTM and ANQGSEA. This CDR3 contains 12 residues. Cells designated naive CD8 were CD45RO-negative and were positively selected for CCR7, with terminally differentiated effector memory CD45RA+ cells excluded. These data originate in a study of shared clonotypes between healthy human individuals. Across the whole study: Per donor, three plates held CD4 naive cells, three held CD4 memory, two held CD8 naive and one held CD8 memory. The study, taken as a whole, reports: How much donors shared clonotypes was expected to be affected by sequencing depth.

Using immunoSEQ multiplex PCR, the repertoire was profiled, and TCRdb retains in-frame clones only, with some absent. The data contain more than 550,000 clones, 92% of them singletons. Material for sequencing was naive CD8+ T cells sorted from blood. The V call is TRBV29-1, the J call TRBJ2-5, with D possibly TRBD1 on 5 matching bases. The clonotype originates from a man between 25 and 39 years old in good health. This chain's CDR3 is CSAEGALETQYF. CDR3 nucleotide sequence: TGCAGCGCGGAAGGGGCGTTGGAGACCCAGTACTTC. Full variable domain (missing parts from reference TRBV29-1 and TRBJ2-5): SAVISQKPSRDICQRGTSLTIQCQVDSQVTMMFWYRQQPGQSLTLIATANQGSEATYESGFVIDKFPISRPNLTFSTLTVSNMSPEDSSIYLCSAEGALETQYFGPGTRLLVL.